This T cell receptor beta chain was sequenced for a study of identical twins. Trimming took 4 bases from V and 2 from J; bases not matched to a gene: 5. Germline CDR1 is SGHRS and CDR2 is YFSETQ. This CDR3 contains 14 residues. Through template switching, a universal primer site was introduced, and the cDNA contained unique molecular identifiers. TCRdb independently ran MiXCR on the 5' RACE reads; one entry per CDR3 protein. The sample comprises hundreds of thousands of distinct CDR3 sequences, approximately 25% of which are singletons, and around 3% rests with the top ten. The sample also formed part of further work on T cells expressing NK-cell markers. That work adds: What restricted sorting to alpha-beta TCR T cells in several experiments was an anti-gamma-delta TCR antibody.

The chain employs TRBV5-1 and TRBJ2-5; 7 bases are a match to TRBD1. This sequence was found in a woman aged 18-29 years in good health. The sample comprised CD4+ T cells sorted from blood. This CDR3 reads CASSLPTGQETQYF. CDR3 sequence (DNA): TGCGCCAGCAGCCTACCGACAGGGCAAGAGACCCAGTACTTC.